The 14 T cell receptor beta chains reported below all come from one sample, sequenced in a study of technical replicates of blood from a few donors. Assay: immunoSEQ multiplex PCR; the TCRdb copy retains only in-frame clones and omits some. The sample shows around 76,000 clones, under 99% of them seen only once. Specimen: T cells isolated from PBMCs. These receptors all stem from a human donor in good health.

This clone was detected only once. The chain has TRBV10-3 and TRBJ2-1; 7 bases fit TRBD2. In germline, CDR1 is ENHRY, CDR2 SYGVKD. The CDR3 has 13 amino acids. Trimming at V came to 7 bases and at J to 6 bases, leaving 6 bases not matched to a gene. The DNA for the CDR3 is TGTGCCATCACTGCGGGAGAGGCCAATGAGCAGTTCTTC. Translated, it gives CAITAGEANEQFF.

V gene TRBV6-1 combines with J gene TRBJ1-2; TRBD1 agrees at 8 bases. V shed 5 bases and J 6 bases; nucleotides not matched to a gene: 11. CDR3 size: 15 residues. CDR1 is MNHNS, CDR2 SASEGT, per germline. CDR3 in amino acids: CASSQGQATRDGYTF. In DNA, the CDR3 is TGTGCCAGCAGTCAGGGACAGGCGACCAGGGATGGCTACACCTTC.

The V gene is TRBV2, the J gene TRBJ2-2; the D gene is possibly TRBD1 (5 bases). Trimming removed 3 bases from V and 3 bases from J, with 8 bases in between. Germline V gene data show CDR1 as SNHLY and CDR2 as FYNNEI. This CDR3 is 14 amino acids long. The DNA of the CDR3 is TGTGCCAGCAGTGAGACAGAGCACACCGGGGAGCTGTTTTTT. Amino acid sequence: CASSETEHTGELFF. Full variable domain (outside the CDR3, taken from reference TRBV2 and TRBJ2-2): EPEVTQTPSHQVTQMGQEVILRCVPISNHLYFYWYRQILGQKVEFLVSFYNNEISEKSEIFDDQFSVERPDGSNFTLKIRSTKLEDSAMYFCASSETEHTGELFFGEGSRLTVL.

The chain has TRBV5-1 and TRBJ2-3; perhaps TRBD2 as D (5 bases). CDR3 length: 14 residues. From germline, CDR1 is SGHRS and CDR2 YFSETQ. V lost 2 bases and J lost 5, with 12 bases in between. CDR3 bases: TGCGCCAGCAGCTTACTAGTCGAGGGAGATACGCAGTATTTT. Protein sequence: CASSLLVEGDTQYF.

This clone has just a few counts. This chain connects TRBV9 to TRBJ2-3; D possibly corresponds to TRBD2 (6 bases). The length of the CDR3 is 15 residues. Germline V gives CDR1 SGDLS, CDR2 YYNGEE. Trimming pared 7 bases from V and 4 bases from J, leaving 19 bases between. The DNA for the CDR3 is TGTGCCAGCTCCATCGGGGGACTCTCCGCAGATACGCAGTATTTT. Its protein product is CASSIGGLSADTQYF.

The chain recombines TRBV5-4 with TRBJ2-5, with TRBD2 as a possible D gene (5 bases). V was pared by 2 bases and J by 3 bases, with 8 bases between. The CDR3 is 13 amino acids. Germline V lookup: CDR1 SGHNT, CDR2 YYREEE (reference sequence). The CDR3 nucleotides are TGTGCCAGCAGCTTTCCACTAGAAGAGACCCAGTACTTC. It codes for CASSFPLEETQYF.

V and J are TRBV5-5 and TRBJ1-2, with TRBD1 matching over 7 bases. The length of the CDR3 is 12 residues. V shed 5 bases and J 7 bases; nucleotides not matched to a gene: 5. Germline values: CDR1 SGHKS, CDR2 YYEKEE (reference sequence). In DNA, the CDR3 is TGTGCCAGCAGTATGACAGGGAGTGGCTACACCTTC. Amino acids: CASSMTGSGYTF.

V gene TRBV7-2 combines with J gene TRBJ2-7, with TRBD1 identical over 8 bases. J gave up 3 bases and V 5 bases, and 3 bases lay outside the gene matches. CDR1 is SGHTA and CDR2 is FQGNSA in the germline V gene. The length of the CDR3 is 13 residues. The CDR3 DNA sequence: TGTGCCAGCAGCAGGGACAGGAGCTACGAGCAGTACTTC. Translating it yields CASSRDRSYEQYF. Together with reference TRBV7-2 and TRBJ2-7, the CDR3 gives the full variable domain: GAGVSQSPSNKVTEKGKDVELRCDPISGHTALYWYRQSLGQGLEFLIYFQGNSAPDKSGLPSDRFSAERTGGSVSTLTIQRTQQEDSAVYLCASSRDRSYEQYFGPGTRLTVT.

The CDR3 protein is CASSRGQGGDEQFF. The CDR3 DNA reads TGCGCCAGCAGCCGGGGACAGGGGGGAGATGAGCAGTTCTTC. This sequence joins TRBV5-1 and TRBJ2-1; TRBD1 matches at 11 bases. J was trimmed by 8 bases and V by 4 bases; bases with no gene match: 5. Germline values: CDR1 SGHRS, CDR2 YFSETQ. CDR3 length: 14 amino acids.

The chain couples TRBV13 to TRBJ2-1; 9 bases match TRBD1. The CDR3 sequence is 16 residues long. Germline loops: CDR1 PRHDT, CDR2 FYEKMQ (reference sequence). The V and J ends lost 0 bases and 5 bases, in that order; junction bases with no gene match: 5. CDR3 sequence reads: CASSLGPGQGHNEQFF. The CDR3 nucleotides read TGTGCCAGCAGCTTAGGTCCGGGACAGGGCCACAATGAGCAGTTCTTC.

This clone was observed a single time. CDR3 amino acids: CASTPGGGFYGYTF. The CDR3 region has the DNA TGTGCCAGCACTCCTGGCGGCGGATTCTATGGCTACACCTTC. The chain combines TRBV27 with TRBJ1-2; D unresolved. Trimming pared 7 bases from V and 4 bases from J, leaving 16 bases between. Germline V gene sequence: CDR1 MNHEY, CDR2 SMNVEV (reference sequence). The CDR3 covers 14 residues.

The V and J genes are TRBV11-2 and TRBJ2-3; D uncertain. Trimming shortened V by 5 bases and J by 4 bases, and 10 bases separated the two germline ends. Germline V gene sequence: CDR1 SGHAT, CDR2 FQNNGV. This CDR3 is 13 amino acids long. The CDR3 DNA reads TGTGCCAGCAGCCTAACCGCTGCAGATACGCAGTATTTT. It codes for CASSLTAADTQYF.

This rearrangement joins TRBV7-2 to TRBJ2-5, with a tentative D call TRBD1 (6 bases). Trimming cost V 5 bases and J 0 bases, with 13 bases left between them. The CDR3 has 15 amino acids. In germline, CDR1 is SGHTA, CDR2 FQGNSA. Written as DNA, the CDR3 is TGTGCCAGCAGCCTTGACCAGGGGTACCAAGAGACCCAGTACTTC. It is translated as CASSLDQGYQETQYF. The entire variable domain, with the rest obtained from reference TRBV7-2 and TRBJ2-5, is as follows: GAGVSQSPSNKVTEKGKDVELRCDPISGHTALYWYRQSLGQGLEFLIYFQGNSAPDKSGLPSDRFSAERTGGSVSTLTIQRTQQEDSAVYLCASSLDQGYQETQYFGPGTRLLVL.

The CDR3 region is CASSLVDTEAFF. As DNA, the CDR3 is TGTGCCAGCAGCTTGGTAGACACTGAAGCTTTCTTT. V is TRBV5-6 and J is TRBJ1-1; D remains unclear. V was clipped by 0 bases and J by 3 bases, with 3 bases between them. In germline, CDR1 is SGHDT, CDR2 YYEEEE. The CDR3 extends over 12 amino acids.